The entry that follows covers one TCR beta chain sequence. Only one count was recorded for this clone. Its binding antigen is unknown. No quality values exist for individual bases; no much larger clone is one base distant. These data are taken from a study of T cell responses to AZD1222 COVID-19 vaccine (dated by TCRdb to the early 2020s). Concerning the study at large: TCR sequencing covered over 230 trial participants: about 210 given two doses of AZD1222 and some 25 given two doses of MenACWY control vaccine. Trial participants were enrolled into age subgroups of 18-55, 56-69 and 70-plus years, which contained around 140, 26 and 57 TCR-sequenced participants, respectively.

Here is what the overall study found, with its caveats: A significant rise in spike-specific TCR breadth and depth was observed after two AZD1222 doses relative to day 0 and relative to MenACWY recipients. Because no day 14 peak-response samples were available, repertoires were characterized only after the peak T cell response. The whole spike protein was spanned by vaccine-associated CD4 TCRs, and dominant responses were seen in regions 160-218 and 743-854. The 56-69-year group was small, and its depth increase did not reach significance, likely because of low power. Conclusions about previously exposed vaccinees are limited because only six or seven AZD1222 recipients were SARS-CoV-2 seropositive at baseline. Participants were mostly white British and included more females than males, and it was suggested by the authors that clonal diversity may have been underestimated. Reportedly, almost half of the unique spike-specific TCRs recognized epitopes lying outside the regions that are mutated in the B.1.351 and B.1.1.7 variants.

CDR1 and CDR2, looked up from the germline V gene, are SGHRS and YFSETQ. The CDR3 starts with the cysteine, ends with the phenylalanine, and has 14 residues. The retained sequence is limited to the CDR3, 42 bases, with the frame set at the first base. V drops 2 bases and J drops 5 bases, leaving 8 bases in between. The CDR3 regions of human TCRbeta chains were subjected to immunosequencing. The study's own analysis went as follows. TCRs in the repertoires were matched against a reference library of SARS-CoV-2-specific TCRs that had been generated with the MIRA antigen-specificity platform. Breadth was defined as the fraction of unique TCRs that were SARS-CoV-2-associated. Depth was defined as the fraction of total T cells that were SARS-CoV-2-associated. Using the MIRA data, every spike-specific TCR was mapped to the spike region that the TCR reacted to and assigned to either a CD4 or a CD8 class. Log10-transformed breadth and depth values were compared by one-way ANOVA with Sidak's multiple comparisons tests. This immuneACCESS table, as held by TCRdb, lists in-frame sequences with V and J called but not all clones. Of the missing ones, under half trace to an unresolved V gene in checked studies; the others have no known cause. That table gives V, J and clone size, and the DNA gave D and trimming. This sample holds some 170,000 clones; 80% to 90% were observed only once. The ten largest clones add up to about 4.1% of the sample.

The time point tag for this specimen amounts to: about 28 days (+/-7) after the second vaccine dose. The treatment or condition label, read with the paper, signifies: meningococcal conjugate vaccine given as trial control. Vaccinee samples were obtained from the UK trials COV001 and COV002, which included a single-blind randomized controlled phase 2/3 trial of AZD1222 (ChAdOx1 nCoV-19) in healthy adults. For TCRbeta chain sequencing, PBMC samples from trial participants were taken at day 0 and at day 28 after the second dose. The material sequenced was peripheral blood, taken 28 days after the second dose of the MenACWY control vaccine. This sequence originates from an adult who received the MenACWY meningococcal vaccine as a control. The rearrangement combines TRBV5-1 with TRBJ1-6, with the D segment identity uncertain. The CDR3 corresponds to CASSLTENNSPLHF. The DNA reads as follows: TGCGCCAGCAGCTTAACAGAAAATAATTCACCCCTCCACTTT.